Below are 10 T cell receptor beta chains sequenced from a single sample in a study of blood T cell repertoires in COVID-19. Generated by immunoSEQ multiplex PCR, the TCRdb table keeps only in-frame clones and is missing some. The sample lists around 200,000 clones, roughly nine tenths occurring once. Sequenced input: PBMCs or T cells enriched from blood (not recorded which). All receptors come from a woman in her 40s with acute COVID-19.

J is TRBJ2-5 and V is TRBV28, with TRBD2 as a possible D gene (7 bases). The germline gives CDR1 MDHEN, CDR2 SYDVKM. V lost 7 bases to trimming and J lost 1 base, with 19 bases between them. The CDR3 runs to 16 residues. CDR3 sequence (DNA): TGTGCCAGCACTCTGGGGGCTAGCGGAACCCAAGAGACCCAGTACTTC. Its protein product is CASTLGASGTQETQYF.

J is TRBJ2-5 and V is TRBV19; 11 positions agree with TRBD1. CDR3 size: 16 residues. V dropped 0 bases and J dropped 3; count of bases not matched to a gene: 3. Germline-derived CDR1 and CDR2 are LNHDA and SQIVND (reference sequence). CDR3 in DNA: TGTGCCAGTAGTATAGAGCCGGGACAGGGGGAAGAGACCCAGTACTTC. Amino acids: CASSIEPGQGEETQYF.

The V call is TRBV4-3, the J call TRBJ1-3, with a possible D match to TRBD1 (5 bases). Deletions cut 3 bases from V and 0 bases from J, with 15 bases between. The germline V gene has CDR1 LGHNA and CDR2 YSLEER. The CDR3 sequence is 17 residues long. The CDR3 loop reads CASSQHTGGNSGNTIYF. In DNA form, the CDR3 reads TGCGCCAGCAGCCAGCATACAGGAGGGAACTCTGGAAACACCATATATTTT.

Relative to its sample, this clone is medium-sized. The chain joins TRBV30 to TRBJ2-7; TRBD1 matches 9 bases. V lost 4 bases to trimming and J lost 6 bases; unmatched junction nucleotides: 13. There are 15 residues in the CDR3. The germline V gene encodes CDR1 GTSNPN and CDR2 SVGIG (reference sequence). CDR3 protein: CAWTPRDRESAEQYF. CDR3 bases: TGTGCCTGGACCCCCCGGGACAGGGAAAGTGCCGAGCAGTACTTC.

In regard to this clone: The sample has other DNA sequences that encode this CDR3 too. The V and J genes are TRBV12-5 and TRBJ1-1; no clear D. This CDR3 has 12 residues. V was clipped by 4 bases and J by 5 bases, with 8 bases between them. Germline lookup yields CDR1 LGHNT and CDR2 FRNRAP. As DNA, the CDR3 is TGTGCTAGTGGTTCCGGGAGGACTGAAGCTTTCTTT. This gives the protein CASGSGRTEAFF.

The rearrangement uses TRBV4-1 and TRBJ2-2; 11 bases align to TRBD2. Germline-derived CDR1 and CDR2 are MGHRA and YSYEKL. CDR3 length: 17 amino acids. After removal of 2 bases from V and 4 bases from J, the junction contained 6 bases not matched to a gene. CDR3 loop: CASSQLSGGALTGELFF. The DNA for the CDR3 is TGCGCCAGCAGCCAACTTAGCGGGGGGGCCCTCACCGGGGAGCTGTTTTTT.

This sequence joins TRBV13 and TRBJ1-2, with a possible D match to TRBD1 (5 bases). This CDR3 contains 13 residues. Germline CDR1 reads PRHDT; CDR2 reads FYEKMQ (reference sequence). V lost 2 bases to trimming and J lost 8 bases, with 12 bases between them. CDR3 coding DNA: TGTGCCAGCAGCTTACAGGGTATGAGGGGCTACACCTTC. Translated, it gives CASSLQGMRGYTF.

The V call is TRBV18, the J call TRBJ2-4, with TRBD1 identical over 7 bases. Trimming took 4 bases from V and 3 from J; bases not matched to a gene: 12. The CDR3 covers 17 residues. Germline CDR1 and CDR2: KGHSH and LQKENI. The CDR3 sequence is CASSLEQGRLNKNIQYF. CDR3 bases: TGTGCCAGCTCACTAGAACAGGGGCGACTGAACAAAAACATTCAGTACTTC.

The V gene is TRBV9, the J gene TRBJ2-5, with 9 nucleotides matching TRBD2. Looked up from germline, CDR1 is SGDLS and CDR2 is YYNGEE. The trim removed 6 bases at V and 5 bases at J, leaving 5 bases unmatched. The CDR3 consists of 13 residues. The CDR3: CASNSGGGETQYF. The CDR3 nucleotides read TGTGCCAGCAATAGCGGGGGCGGGGAGACCCAGTACTTC.

The chain employs TRBV27 and TRBJ1-5, with D maybe TRBD1 (6 bases). The germline V and J ends were trimmed by 6 bases and 9 bases, with 15 bases remaining between them. The CDR3 runs to 13 residues. Germline CDR1 and CDR2: MNHEY and SMNVEV (reference sequence). As DNA, the CDR3 is TGTGCCAGCAGCCCGACAGGCCGCGGGCCCCAGCATTTT. Translation gives CASSPTGRGPQHF.